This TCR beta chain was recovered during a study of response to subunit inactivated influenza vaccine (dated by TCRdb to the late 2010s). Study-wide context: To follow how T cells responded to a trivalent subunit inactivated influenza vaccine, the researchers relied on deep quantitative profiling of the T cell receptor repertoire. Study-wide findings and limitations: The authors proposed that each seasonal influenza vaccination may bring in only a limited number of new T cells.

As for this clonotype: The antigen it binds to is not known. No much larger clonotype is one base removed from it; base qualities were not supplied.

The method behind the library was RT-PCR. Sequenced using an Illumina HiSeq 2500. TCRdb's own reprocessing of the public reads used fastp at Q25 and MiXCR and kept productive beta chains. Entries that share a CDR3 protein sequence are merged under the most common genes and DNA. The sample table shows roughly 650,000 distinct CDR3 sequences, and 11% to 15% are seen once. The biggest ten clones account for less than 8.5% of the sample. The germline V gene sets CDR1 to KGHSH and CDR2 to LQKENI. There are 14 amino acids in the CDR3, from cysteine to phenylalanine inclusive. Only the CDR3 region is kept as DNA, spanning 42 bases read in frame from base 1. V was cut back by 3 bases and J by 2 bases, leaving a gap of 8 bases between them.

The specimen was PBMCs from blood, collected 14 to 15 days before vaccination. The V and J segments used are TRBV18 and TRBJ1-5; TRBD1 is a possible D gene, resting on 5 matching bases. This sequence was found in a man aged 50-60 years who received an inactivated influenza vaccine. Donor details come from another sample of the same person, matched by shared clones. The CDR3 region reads CASSPGLRNQPQHF. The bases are TGTGCCAGCTCACCGGGACTTCGCAATCAGCCCCAGCATTTT.